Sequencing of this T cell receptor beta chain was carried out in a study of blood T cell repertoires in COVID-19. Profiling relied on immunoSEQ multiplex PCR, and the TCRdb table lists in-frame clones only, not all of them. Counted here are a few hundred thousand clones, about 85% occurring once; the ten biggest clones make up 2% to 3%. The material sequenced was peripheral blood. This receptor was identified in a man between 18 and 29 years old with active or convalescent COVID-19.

The CDR3 sequence: CASSDRDGYGYTF. CDR3 DNA: TGTGCCAGCAGTGACAGGGACGGCTATGGCTACACCTTC. The chain joins TRBV12-3 or TRBV12-4 to TRBJ1-2, with 7 bases matching TRBD1. The CDR3 has 13 residues. V gave up 5 bases and J gave up 4 bases; unmatched junction bases: 4.